This T cell receptor (beta chain) was sequenced for a study of graft-versus-host responses after intestinal transplantation. Study-level background: Those transplanted obtained multivisceral, liver-intestinal, or isolated intestinal grafts. Each recipient received anti-thymocyte globulin induction, then tacrolimus and steroids for around 3 years. Study-wide results and limits: Early post-transplant HvG declines tracked with peak circulating GvH clone levels. Among recipient marrow samples, GvH clones were found; some appeared first in ileum or blood.

Germline loops: CDR1 MNHEY, CDR2 SMNVEV (reference sequence). J gave up 10 bases and V 8 bases, and 13 bases lay outside the gene matches. The CDR3 spans 16 residues. Assay: immunoSEQ multiplex PCR; the TCRdb copy retains only in-frame clones and omits some. This table has over 90,000 clones, approximately 93% appearing once. This clone has just one count. No antigen is known for it. This chain joins TRBV27 and TRBJ2-1; 14 bases match TRBD2. This specimen was unstimulated CD8+ T cells sorted from spleen or lymph node cells, taken before intestinal transplant. This clonotype originated in a human donor who received an intestinal transplant. The CDR3 protein is CASQTLGTSGGGEQFF. CDR3 nucleotide sequence: TGTGCCAGCCAAACCCTCGGGACTAGCGGGGGTGGCGAGCAGTTCTTC.